The clone carrying this T cell receptor beta chain has just a few counts. These data originate in a study of blood T cell repertoires in COVID-19. The protocol was immunoSEQ multiplex PCR, while the TCRdb copy is restricted to in-frame clones and leaves out a portion. The sample includes around 130,000 clones, around 87% of them seen just once. With 3 bases clipped from V and 7 bases from J, the junction kept 9 bases outside the gene matches. The CDR3 runs 16 residues. The germline CDR1 and CDR2 sequences are LNHDA and SQIVND (reference sequence). Sequenced sample: peripheral blood. The chain uses TRBV19 and TRBJ1-2; TRBD1 matches at 12 bases. The clonotype originates from a woman in her sixties with acute or convalescent COVID-19. CDR3 nucleotide sequence: TGTGCCAGTAGTATGAGGGACAGGGGGCCCTGGGGTGGCTACACCTTC. Protein sequence: CASSMRDRGPWGGYTF.